This TCR beta chain was identified during a study of shared clonotypes between healthy human individuals. CD45RO-negative, CCR7-selected cells formed the naive CD8 fraction, which excluded terminally differentiated effector memory CD45RA+ cells. Under the authors' procedure: Owing to the provision of junction-only sequences devoid of quality scores by immunoSEQ, filtering differed. The assay was immunoSEQ multiplex PCR, and TCRdb's table has in-frame clones only and misses some. V, J and clone size reflect that table, while D and trimming were determined from the DNA. The sample lists approximately 2,200,000 clones, approximately 94% occurring once. Trimming took off 4 bases at V and 2 bases at J, with 19 bases between the two ends. Germline assignment: CDR1 SGHRS and CDR2 YFSETQ. This CDR3 is 17 amino acids long.

This chain connects TRBV5-1 to TRBJ1-3, with D perhaps TRBD1 (5 bases). Sequenced material: naive CD8+ T cells from PBMCs. The sequence was obtained from a man aged 18 to 35 in good health. Some clones in this sample may be carry-over from other donors' samples. In DNA, the CDR3 is TGCGCCAGCAGCGCGGGAGAAGGGACGGCCCCTGGAAACACCATATATTTT. Residues: CASSAGEGTAPGNTIYF.